These 16 T cell receptor beta chains were all obtained from the same sample, sequenced in a study of human T cells and chemical hapten exposure. Described time point: pre-sensitization, week 0. Treatment indicated: therapeutic diphenylcyclopropenone sensitization with weekly scalp DPC. TCRdb re-called the RACE reads through MiXCR, storing one row per CDR3 protein. The sample includes more than 150,000 distinct CDR3 sequences, roughly 30% of them seen just once. Specimen: whole blood, collected in connection with sensitization to the hapten diphenylcyclopropenone (DPC). These receptors originate from a woman aged 25 to 39 with alopecia areata. Some clones in this sample may be carry-over from other donors' samples.

This clonotype came up a few times. Written as DNA, the CDR3 is TGTGCCAGCAGTAATACCGGGCGAGCGGTTTTCACTGAAGCTTTCTTT. This encodes CASSNTGRAVFTEAFF. The chain recombines TRBV6-5 with TRBJ1-1; no firm D call. V was shortened by 5 bases and J by 4 bases, with 20 bases between the two germline ends. The CDR3 loop spans 16 amino acids. The germline gives CDR1 MNHEY, CDR2 SVGAGI.

There are a few counts of this clonotype. V and J are TRBV4-2 and TRBJ1-2; tentatively, D is TRBD1 (5 bases). Trimming shortened V by 0 bases and J by 13 bases, and 18 bases separated the two germline ends. The V gene's germline CDR1 is LGHNA and CDR2 YNFKEQ. The CDR3 totals 14 residues. In nucleotides, the CDR3 is TGTGCCAGCAGCCAAGATTACCAGGGTGAAGCAGTCACCTTC. Translation gives CASSQDYQGEAVTF.

The chain is built from TRBV10-3 and TRBJ2-5; 12 bases agree with TRBD1. This CDR3 spans 17 amino acids. CDR1 and CDR2 from the germline V gene are ENHRY and SYGVKD. The V gene end was trimmed by 4 bases and the J gene end by 5 bases; junction bases not matched to a gene: 11. The CDR3 here is CAISVGVGQGAMETQYF. The CDR3 DNA follows: TGTGCCATCAGTGTCGGAGTGGGACAGGGGGCTATGGAGACCCAGTACTTC.

The chain joins TRBV10-3 to TRBJ2-1; D may be TRBD1 or TRBD2 (5 bases each). The CDR3 has 12 amino acids. Trimming stripped 8 bases from V and 0 bases from J, with 5 bases between. CDR1 is ENHRY, CDR2 SYGVKD, per germline. In nucleotides, the CDR3 is TGTGCCATCGGGACCTCCTACAATGAGCAGTTCTTC. This codes for CAIGTSYNEQFF.

This clonotype was detected a few times. V and J are TRBV28 and TRBJ2-2, with unresolved D. The V gene's germline CDR1 is MDHEN and CDR2 SYDVKM. Trimming took off 2 bases at V and 1 base at J, with 5 bases between the two ends. This CDR3 spans 14 amino acids. The CDR3 region is CASSLTVNTGELFF. The CDR3 bases are TGTGCCAGCAGTTTAACGGTGAACACCGGGGAGCTGTTTTTT.

This clonotype was observed at least ten times. CDR3 loop: CASSLASPYEQYF. CDR3 coding DNA: TGTGCCAGCAGTTTAGCTAGTCCCTACGAGCAGTACTTC. This rearrangement joins TRBV28 to TRBJ2-7; D is unresolved. The length of the CDR3 is 13 residues. V lost 2 bases to trimming and J lost 2 bases, with 7 bases between them. CDR1 MDHEN and CDR2 SYDVKM come from the germline V gene.

J is TRBJ2-1 and V is TRBV12-3 or TRBV12-4; D is perhaps TRBD2 (6 bases). The CDR3 has 15 amino acids. V dropped 6 bases and J dropped 0 bases, with 12 bases sitting between them. The CDR3 here is CASRPSVSSYNEQFF. The CDR3 DNA sequence: TGTGCCAGCAGACCTAGCGTTTCCTCCTACAATGAGCAGTTCTTC.

The rearrangement joins TRBV27 to TRBJ1-6, with 8 bases lining up with TRBD1. The V and J ends lost 6 bases and 7 bases, in that order; junction bases with no gene match: 5. Germline CDR1 MNHEY, CDR2 SMNVEV (reference sequence). The CDR3 has 14 amino acids. The CDR3 sequence is CASRSRGQNSPLHF. The CDR3 coding sequence is TGTGCCAGCAGATCCAGGGGGCAAAATTCACCCCTCCACTTT.

As regards this clonotype: As the CDR3 is not closed by the conserved phenylalanine or tryptophan, this likely results from a read error. The chain combines TRBV5-1 with TRBJ1-1; a possible D gene is TRBD1 (5 bases). The ends were cut back, 0 bases at V and 1 base at J, with 7 bases in the middle. Germline lookup yields CDR1 SGHRS and CDR2 YFSETQ. CDR3 length: 14 residues. This CDR3 is CASSLDGGNTEAFY. The CDR3 DNA follows: TGCGCCAGCAGCTTGGATGGGGGGAACACTGAAGCTTTCTAT.

The chain is built from TRBV20-1 and TRBJ2-5, with 7 bases identical to TRBD2. This CDR3 has 14 residues. Unmatched junction bases numbered 8, after V lost 6 bases and J lost 1 base. Germline CDR1 and CDR2: DFQATT and SNEGSKA (reference sequence). The CDR3 nucleotides are TGCAGTGCGCCTTCAAGCGGGGTCCAAGAGACCCAGTACTTC. Translated: CSAPSSGVQETQYF.

This rearrangement joins TRBV28 to TRBJ1-1; tentative D call: TRBD1 (6 bases). The ends were cut back, 3 bases at V and 6 bases at J, with 17 bases in the middle. Per the germline V gene, CDR1 is MDHEN and CDR2 is SYDVKM. The CDR3 covers 15 residues. CDR3 DNA sequence: TGTGCCAGCAGTTTTCGGACAGTGACTACGCCTGAAGCTTTCTTT. Translation: CASSFRTVTTPEAFF.

This clonotype has more than one count but fewer than ten. CDR3 in amino acids: CATSPQGVNEQFF. The CDR3 bases are TGTGCCACCAGTCCTCAGGGGGTCAATGAGCAGTTCTTC. The rearrangement links TRBV15 to TRBJ2-1, with 7 positions matching TRBD1. Germline trimming cut 6 bases from V and 6 bases from J; bases unmatched to any gene: 5. This CDR3 is 13 amino acids long. CDR1 and CDR2 from the germline V gene are LNHNV and YYDKDF (reference sequence).

The chain carries TRBV6-5 and TRBJ2-7, with 9 bases lining up with TRBD2. CDR3 length: 15 residues. V lost 7 bases, J lost 2 bases, and 9 bases stayed unmatched. The germline V gene has CDR1 MNHEY and CDR2 SVGAGI. The CDR3 sequence: CASTSAGGSPYEQYF. The CDR3 DNA is TGTGCCAGCACCTCAGCGGGGGGATCGCCCTACGAGCAGTACTTC.

In this sample, this clonotype turned up once. The chain employs TRBV20-1 and TRBJ1-1; 7 nucleotides match TRBD1. This CDR3 has 15 residues. The germline CDR1 and CDR2 sequences are DFQATT and SNEGSKA (reference sequence). V lost 4 bases and J lost 0; bases outside the gene matches: 8. In DNA form, the CDR3 reads TGCAGTGCTAACGATCGGGACAGTGTGAACACTGAAGCTTTCTTT. It specifies CSANDRDSVNTEAFF.

This clonotype has only a few counts. V is TRBV2 and J is TRBJ2-6; TRBD2 might be the D (5 bases). The CDR3 is made up of 14 amino acids. Per germline, CDR1 SNHLY and CDR2 FYNNEI. The germline V and J ends were trimmed by 3 bases and 4 bases, with 7 bases remaining between them. The CDR3 loop reads CASSEGRGANVLTF. Here the CDR3 DNA reads TGTGCCAGCAGTGAGGGGAGAGGGGCCAACGTCCTGACTTTC.

The J gene is TRBJ1-2, the V gene TRBV29-1; D is perhaps TRBD1 (5 bases). This CDR3 spans 11 amino acids. Germline V gene data show CDR1 as SQVTM and CDR2 as ANQGSEA. V lost 4 bases and J lost 7, with 10 bases in between. In nucleotides, the CDR3 is TGCAGCGTTGGGGCAGGGAGTGGCTACACCTTC. This codes for CSVGAGSGYTF.